Listed below are T cell receptor beta chains from one sample, sequenced in a study of cytomegalovirus exposure and HLA in healthy donors. The repertoire was sequenced with immunoSEQ multiplex PCR; TCRdb's copy has only in-frame clones and lacks some. Of 100,000 to 150,000 clones listed, 75% to 90% are singletons. Material for sequencing was PBMCs. These receptors were taken from a woman aged 18-29 years in good health and CMV-seronegative. Both conserved end residues are trimmed from each CDR3.

12,TRBV10-2,TRBJ2-4,ASIAEIAKNIQY
9,TRBV20-1,TRBJ1-2,SAPDSYGYT
13,TRBV2,TRBJ2-5,ASSEASGGKETQY
13,TRBV5-1,TRBJ2-6,ASSLGSSGANVLT
16,TRBV11-3,TRBJ2-5,ASSLAFGRGKVEETQY
12,TRBV2,TRBJ2-7,ASSPRDSIYEQY
14,TRBV18,TRBJ1-4,ASSPNRGSVNEKLF
12,TRBV28,TRBJ1-2,ASSFRTGVYGYT
13,TRBV6-4,TRBJ1-5,ASSLEGTSNQPQH
12,TRBV16,TRBJ2-7,ASSPRLSQGEQY
15,TRBV9,TRBJ2-3,ASSVAGSGQGADTQY
11,TRBV6-1,TRBJ1-2,ASSETGVDGYT
16,TRBV27,TRBJ2-1,ASSRTSGGRSSYNEQF
10,TRBV28,TRBJ1-2,ASFGGAGGYT
11,TRBV28,TRBJ1-2,ASNPGGNYGYT
12,TRBV6-1,TRBJ2-2,ASSESGGTGELF
17,TRBV27,TRBJ1-2,ASSLGQGKYRGGSYGYT
13,TRBV11-2,TRBJ1-2,ASSPVQGPTYGYT
13,TRBV28,TRBJ2-7,ASSSSTPSSYEQY
13,TRBV7-8,TRBJ1-5,ASSSVDRTHQPQH
13,TRBV7-9,TRBJ1-2,ASSLPGTEIYGYT
13,TRBV9,TRBJ2-1,ASSVSGSSYNEQF
11,TRBV29-1,TRBJ1-2,SAQGGQNYGYT
13,TRBV2,TRBJ1-1,ASSRGTVMNTEAF